This is a list of T cell receptor beta chains from one sample in a study of T cell repertoires in cytomegalovirus infection. Each CDR3 protein is one row after TCRdb ran MiXCR on the reads. The table records hundreds of thousands of distinct CDR3 sequences, approximately 25% of them present only once. Specimen: CD8+ T cells from PBMCs. The source is a human donor in good health (CMV status not recorded). Some clones in this sample may be carry-over from other donors' samples. CDR3s include the opening cysteine and the closing phenylalanine or tryptophan. A D gene is named only where the DNA matches it firmly. The size entry is marked missing in some rows and otherwise reads once, few, many or a size class.

J gene: TRBJ2-3
V gene: TRBV7-2
clone size: many
D gene: .
CDR3 protein: CASSSTGTHPSTDTQYF
CDR3 DNA: TGTGCCAGCAGCTCAACCGGGACACACCCTAGCACAGATACGCAGTATTTT

J gene: TRBJ1-2
V gene: TRBV25-1
clone size: few
D gene: .
CDR3 protein: CASSGTESLDGYTF
CDR3 DNA: TGTGCCAGCAGTGGGACAGAATCCCTCGATGGCTACACCTTC

J gene: TRBJ1-2
V gene: TRBV6-6
clone size: .
D gene: .
CDR3 protein: CASSSLDGPHYGYTF
CDR3 DNA: TGTGCCAGCAGTTCCCTGGACGGCCCCCATTATGGCTACACCTTC

J gene: TRBJ2-2
V gene: TRBV12-3/TRBV12-4
clone size: many
D gene: .
CDR3 protein: CASPGDTGELFF
CDR3 DNA: TGTGCCAGCCCAGGGGACACCGGGGAGCTGTTTTTT

J gene: TRBJ1-5
V gene: TRBV6-2/TRBV6-3
clone size: few
D gene: .
CDR3 protein: CASSYGGSPQHF
CDR3 DNA: TGTGCCAGCAGTTACGGGGGGTCGCCCCAGCATTTT

J gene: TRBJ2-1
V gene: TRBV29-1
clone size: .
D gene: .
CDR3 protein: CSVATGTAEQFF
CDR3 DNA: TGCAGCGTGGCAACAGGGACTGCTGAGCAGTTCTTC

J gene: TRBJ2-1
V gene: TRBV7-9
clone size: few
D gene: TRBD1
CDR3 protein: CASSSEVTGGNEQFF
CDR3 DNA: TGTGCCAGCAGCTCAGAGGTCACAGGGGGGAATGAGCAGTTCTTC

J gene: TRBJ2-1
V gene: TRBV24-1
clone size: .
D gene: .
CDR3 protein: CATSDSSSPGSARDNEQFF
CDR3 DNA: TGTGCCACCAGTGATTCGTCTTCTCCGGGGTCCGCTCGGGACAATGAGCAGTTCTTC

J gene: TRBJ2-7
V gene: TRBV2
clone size: .
D gene: .
CDR3 protein: CATPSKGNEQYF
CDR3 DNA: TGTGCCACCCCCAGCAAAGGCAACGAGCAGTACTTC

J gene: TRBJ2-3
V gene: TRBV7-8
clone size: many
D gene: .
CDR3 protein: CASSLYQGSSTDTQYF
CDR3 DNA: TGTGCCAGCAGCTTGTACCAGGGTAGTAGCACAGATACGCAGTATTTT

J gene: TRBJ1-2
V gene: TRBV7-9
clone size: many
D gene: TRBD1
CDR3 protein: CASSLARGHGYTF
CDR3 DNA: TGTGCCAGCAGCTTAGCCAGGGGGCATGGCTACACCTTC

J gene: TRBJ2-1
V gene: TRBV7-6
clone size: many
D gene: .
CDR3 protein: CASSPGVAREQFF
CDR3 DNA: TGTGCCAGCAGCCCTGGGGTAGCCCGTGAGCAGTTCTTC

J gene: TRBJ2-3
V gene: TRBV6-2/TRBV6-3
clone size: .
D gene: TRBD1
CDR3 protein: CASSALDRATDTQYF
CDR3 DNA: TGTGCCAGCAGTGCGTTGGACAGGGCAACAGATACGCAGTATTTT

J gene: TRBJ2-2
V gene: TRBV28
clone size: many
D gene: .
CDR3 protein: CASSQTGLANTGELFF
CDR3 DNA: TGTGCCAGCAGCCAAACAGGGCTAGCGAACACCGGGGAGCTGTTTTTT

J gene: TRBJ2-3
V gene: TRBV6-8
clone size: .
D gene: TRBD1
CDR3 protein: CASSEEDRSTDTQYF
CDR3 DNA: TGTGCCAGCTCAGAAGAGGACAGGAGCACAGATACGCAGTATTTT

J gene: TRBJ2-1
V gene: TRBV27
clone size: few
D gene: TRBD1
CDR3 protein: CASSLVGTGGDEQFF
CDR3 DNA: TGTGCCAGCAGTTTAGTAGGGACAGGGGGCGATGAGCAGTTCTTC

J gene: TRBJ1-6
V gene: TRBV20-1
clone size: .
D gene: .
CDR3 protein: CSARDPRGRESPLHF
CDR3 DNA: TGCAGTGCTAGAGATCCTCGGGGCAGGGAATCACCCCTCCACTTT

J gene: TRBJ1-5
V gene: TRBV28
clone size: few
D gene: .
CDR3 protein: CASSGGTENQPQHF
CDR3 DNA: TGTGCCAGCAGTGGAGGGACGGAAAATCAGCCCCAGCATTTT

J gene: TRBJ2-6
V gene: TRBV5-1
clone size: .
D gene: .
CDR3 protein: CASSLWDGSSGANVLTF
CDR3 DNA: TGCGCCAGCAGCTTGTGGGACGGAAGCTCTGGGGCCAACGTCCTGACTTTC

J gene: TRBJ2-5
V gene: TRBV6-6
clone size: .
D gene: .
CDR3 protein: CASSYSIGPTQETQYF
CDR3 DNA: TGTGCCAGCAGTTACTCGATAGGGCCGACCCAAGAGACCCAGTACTTC

J gene: TRBJ2-1
V gene: TRBV20-1
clone size: .
D gene: TRBD2
CDR3 protein: CSATGTSRKGEQFF
CDR3 DNA: TGCAGTGCTACCGGGACTAGTAGAAAGGGTGAGCAGTTCTTC

J gene: TRBJ1-5
V gene: TRBV6-5
clone size: many
D gene: .
CDR3 protein: CASSYGADQPQHF
CDR3 DNA: TGTGCCAGCAGTTACGGGGCAGATCAGCCCCAGCATTTT

J gene: TRBJ2-3
V gene: TRBV7-6
clone size: many
D gene: TRBD1
CDR3 protein: CASSPGTGVFADTQYF
CDR3 DNA: TGTGCCAGCAGCCCCGGGACAGGGGTCTTCGCAGATACGCAGTATTTT

J gene: TRBJ1-1
V gene: TRBV7-6
clone size: few
D gene: .
CDR3 protein: CASSSSEATEAFF
CDR3 DNA: TGTGCCAGCAGCTCCTCTGAAGCGACTGAAGCTTTCTTT

J gene: TRBJ2-3
V gene: TRBV7-3
clone size: many
D gene: TRBD2
CDR3 protein: CASSFLPGGSTDTQYF
CDR3 DNA: TGTGCCAGCAGCTTTCTTCCGGGGGGGAGCACAGATACGCAGTATTTT

J gene: TRBJ1-1
V gene: TRBV27
clone size: few
D gene: .
CDR3 protein: CASSPTAGRTEAFF
CDR3 DNA: TGTGCCAGCAGTCCCACAGCGGGTCGGACTGAAGCTTTCTTT

J gene: TRBJ2-3
V gene: TRBV27
clone size: .
D gene: .
CDR3 protein: CASSLSVGGFGTDTQYF
CDR3 DNA: TGTGCCAGCAGTTTATCCGTTGGGGGATTTGGCACAGATACGCAGTATTTT

J gene: TRBJ1-3
V gene: TRBV28
clone size: .
D gene: .
CDR3 protein: CASTALSGNTVYF
CDR3 DNA: TGTGCCAGCACAGCCCTCTCTGGAAACACCGTATATTTT